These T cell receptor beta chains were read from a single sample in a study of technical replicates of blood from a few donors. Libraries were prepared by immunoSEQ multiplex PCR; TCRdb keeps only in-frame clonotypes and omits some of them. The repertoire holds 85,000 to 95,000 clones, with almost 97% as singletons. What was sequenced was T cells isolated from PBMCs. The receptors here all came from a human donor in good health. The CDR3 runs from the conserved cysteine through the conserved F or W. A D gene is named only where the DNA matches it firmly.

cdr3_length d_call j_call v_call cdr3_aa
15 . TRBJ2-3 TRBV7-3 CASSQTSSRADTQYF
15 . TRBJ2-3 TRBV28 CASSFQGTSTDTQYF
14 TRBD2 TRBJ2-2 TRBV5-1 CASSWSGRIGELFF
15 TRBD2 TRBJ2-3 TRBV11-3 CASSLISGSIDTQYF
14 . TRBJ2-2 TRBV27 CASSPSVIAGELFF
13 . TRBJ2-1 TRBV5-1 CASSVSGYNEQFF
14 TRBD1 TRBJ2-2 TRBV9 CASSGQGGYGELFF
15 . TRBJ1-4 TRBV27 CASSLFGHSDEKLFF
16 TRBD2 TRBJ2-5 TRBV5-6 CASSSGLAGGRETQYF
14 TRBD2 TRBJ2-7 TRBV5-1 CASSLGLAGDEQYF
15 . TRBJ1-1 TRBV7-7 CASSPLGGGNTEAFF
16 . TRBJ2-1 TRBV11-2 CASSPDGGSSYNEQFF
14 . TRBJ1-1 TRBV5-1 CASTPGQRNTEAFF
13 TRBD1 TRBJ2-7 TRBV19 CASSGQGGYEQYF
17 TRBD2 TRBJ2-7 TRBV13 CASSLEEGLVGSYEQYF
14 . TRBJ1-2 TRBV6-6 CASSQAGRPYGYTF
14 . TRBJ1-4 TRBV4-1 CASSRGGRGEKLFF
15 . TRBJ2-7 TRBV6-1 CASSEVAVSVYEQYF
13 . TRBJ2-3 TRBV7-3 CASSPLFSDTQYF
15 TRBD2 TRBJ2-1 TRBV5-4 CASSSEGLADGEQFF
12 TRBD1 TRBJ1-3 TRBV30 CAWDRVGNTIYF